This T cell receptor beta chain derives from a study of blood T cell repertoires in COVID-19. There are a few counts of this clone. The length of the CDR3 is 16 residues. The repertoire was sequenced with immunoSEQ multiplex PCR; TCRdb's copy has only in-frame clones and lacks some. The sample holds about 46,000 clones, 70% to 90% seen once. The sequence was obtained from a human donor in a cohort sampled during active COVID-19. The donor label of this sample is uncertain. The V and J genes are TRBV21-1 and TRBJ1-1; TRBD1, as called in the table, went unchecked against the DNA. TRBV21-1 is listed as a pseudogene. Material for sequencing was peripheral blood. The CDR3 nucleotides read TGTGCCAGCAGCAACCCCCCGACACCGATGAACACTGAAGCTTTCTTT. Amino acids: CASSNPPTPMNTEAFF.